A selection of T cell receptor beta chains follows, all from one sample in a study of cytomegalovirus exposure and HLA in healthy donors. The table came from immunoSEQ multiplex PCR; TCRdb's copy has only in-frame clones and leaves some out. This repertoire shows 150,000 to 180,000 clones, approximately 74% found once; its top ten account for roughly 2.8%. The specimen sequenced was PBMCs. The receptors shown here come from a man aged 18 to 29 in good health and CMV-seronegative. CDR3s include the opening cysteine and the closing phenylalanine or tryptophan. D genes are given only for firm matches. Clone size is stated in some rows and not others, as once, few, many or a class when expanded.

j_call: TRBJ2-1
d_call: .
clone_size: .
v_call: TRBV21-1
cdr3_aa: CASSERGGIKNEQFF
cdr3_nt: TGTGCCAGCAGCGAACGAGGCGGAATTAAAAATGAGCAGTTCTTC

j_call: TRBJ1-2
d_call: TRBD1
clone_size: .
v_call: TRBV6-5
cdr3_aa: CASRIGQEGYGYTF
cdr3_nt: TGTGCCAGCAGAATAGGACAGGAAGGCTATGGCTACACCTTC

j_call: TRBJ1-3
d_call: .
clone_size: .
v_call: TRBV10-1
cdr3_aa: CASSDSAGHSGNTIYF
cdr3_nt: TGCGCCAGCAGCGACTCGGCAGGACACTCTGGAAACACCATATATTTT

j_call: TRBJ2-1
d_call: .
clone_size: .
v_call: TRBV5-1
cdr3_aa: CASSLGSEDNEQFF
cdr3_nt: TGCGCCAGCAGCTTGGGTTCAGAAGACAATGAGCAGTTCTTC

j_call: TRBJ1-5
d_call: TRBD1
clone_size: .
v_call: TRBV29-1
cdr3_aa: CSVSPGTGLQPQHF
cdr3_nt: TGCAGCGTTTCTCCGGGGACAGGGCTTCAGCCCCAGCATTTT

j_call: TRBJ1-1
d_call: TRBD1
clone_size: .
v_call: TRBV19
cdr3_aa: CASRRTDRVNTEAFF
cdr3_nt: TGTGCCAGTAGACGTACGGACAGGGTGAACACTGAAGCTTTCTTT

j_call: TRBJ1-5
d_call: .
clone_size: .
v_call: TRBV7-2
cdr3_aa: CASSLGPRQGYQPQHF
cdr3_nt: TGTGCCAGCAGCTTAGGTCCCCGGCAGGGATATCAGCCCCAGCATTTT

j_call: TRBJ2-3
d_call: .
clone_size: .
v_call: TRBV5-1
cdr3_aa: CASSLAQGIDTQYF
cdr3_nt: TGCGCCAGCAGCTTGGCTCAGGGGATAGATACGCAGTATTTT

j_call: TRBJ2-1
d_call: TRBD2
clone_size: .
v_call: TRBV7-8
cdr3_aa: CASSLGGGNEQFF
cdr3_nt: TGTGCCAGCAGCTTAGGGGGGGGGAATGAGCAGTTCTTC

j_call: TRBJ1-1
d_call: .
clone_size: .
v_call: TRBV4-1
cdr3_aa: CASSLQGTKTTEAFF
cdr3_nt: TGCGCCAGCAGCCTACAAGGGACTAAGACCACTGAAGCTTTCTTT

j_call: TRBJ1-5
d_call: .
clone_size: .
v_call: TRBV4-1
cdr3_aa: CASSLRGLSNQPQHF
cdr3_nt: TGCGCCAGCAGCCTCAGGGGCCTTAGCAATCAGCCCCAGCATTTT

j_call: TRBJ1-2
d_call: .
clone_size: .
v_call: TRBV6-5
cdr3_aa: CASSPRSWGYTF
cdr3_nt: TGTGCCAGCAGCCCAAGGAGTTGGGGCTACACCTTC

j_call: TRBJ2-3
d_call: .
clone_size: .
v_call: TRBV10-3
cdr3_aa: CAISQAALGDTQYF
cdr3_nt: TGTGCCATCAGTCAAGCGGCGCTGGGGGATACGCAGTATTTT

j_call: TRBJ2-2
d_call: TRBD1
clone_size: .
v_call: TRBV28
cdr3_aa: CASSLTGQGYTGELFF
cdr3_nt: TGTGCCAGCAGTTTAACGGGACAGGGTTACACCGGGGAGCTGTTTTTT

j_call: TRBJ1-1
d_call: .
clone_size: .
v_call: TRBV30
cdr3_aa: CAWSILTGNTEAFF
cdr3_nt: TGTGCCTGGAGTATCCTGACAGGGAACACTGAAGCTTTCTTT

j_call: TRBJ2-1
d_call: TRBD2
clone_size: .
v_call: TRBV5-1
cdr3_aa: CASSLVSPGLAGGAGKFF
cdr3_nt: TGCGCCAGCAGCCTCGTCTCCCCGGGACTAGCGGGGGGCGCAGGGAAGTTCTTC

j_call: TRBJ1-5
d_call: TRBD1
clone_size: .
v_call: TRBV19
cdr3_aa: CASSTMGQGARQPQHF
cdr3_nt: TGTGCCAGTAGTACCATGGGACAGGGGGCACGTCAGCCCCAGCATTTT

j_call: TRBJ2-2
d_call: TRBD1
clone_size: .
v_call: TRBV9
cdr3_aa: CASSVKTGGSGELFF
cdr3_nt: TGTGCCAGCAGCGTAAAAACAGGGGGTTCCGGGGAGCTGTTTTTT

j_call: TRBJ1-2
d_call: .
clone_size: few
v_call: TRBV21-1
cdr3_aa: CASSKGGGEKYF
cdr3_nt: TGTGCCAGCAGCAAGGGAGGCGGGGAAAAGTACTTC

j_call: TRBJ1-6
d_call: TRBD1
clone_size: .
v_call: TRBV2
cdr3_aa: CASSPGTGKNSPLHF
cdr3_nt: TGTGCCAGCAGCCCCGGGACAGGAAAAAATTCACCCCTCCACTTT

j_call: TRBJ2-3
d_call: TRBD1
clone_size: .
v_call: TRBV6-4
cdr3_aa: CASSEQTGGTDTQYF
cdr3_nt: TGTGCCAGCAGTGAGCAGACAGGGGGCACAGATACGCAGTATTTT

j_call: TRBJ2-3
d_call: TRBD1
clone_size: few
v_call: TRBV19
cdr3_aa: CASSMGQGRDTQYF
cdr3_nt: TGTGCCAGTAGTATGGGACAGGGACGTGATACGCAGTATTTT

j_call: TRBJ1-2
d_call: .
clone_size: .
v_call: TRBV21-1
cdr3_aa: CASSNDRENNRGLHGYTF
cdr3_nt: TGTGCCAGCAGCAATGACCGAGAGAACAACAGGGGGCTTCATGGCTACACCTTC

j_call: TRBJ1-1
d_call: TRBD1
clone_size: .
v_call: TRBV6-4
cdr3_aa: CASSEGAGGFNEAFF
cdr3_nt: TGTGCCAGCAGTGAGGGAGCAGGGGGCTTCAATGAAGCTTTCTTT

j_call: TRBJ1-1
d_call: .
clone_size: .
v_call: TRBV5-8
cdr3_aa: CASSLWTEGVPNTEAFF
cdr3_nt: TGTGCCAGCAGCTTGTGGACAGAGGGAGTACCGAACACTGAAGCTTTCTTT

j_call: TRBJ2-3
d_call: TRBD2
clone_size: .
v_call: TRBV10-2
cdr3_aa: CASIIPGGSTDTQYF
cdr3_nt: TGCGCCAGCATTATTCCGGGGGGGAGCACAGATACGCAGTATTTT

j_call: TRBJ2-3
d_call: .
clone_size: .
v_call: TRBV5-5
cdr3_aa: CASSFGTPQPIDTQYF
cdr3_nt: TGTGCCAGCAGCTTTGGGACTCCCCAACCGATAGATACGCAGTATTTT

j_call: TRBJ1-1
d_call: .
clone_size: .
v_call: TRBV9
cdr3_aa: CASSALSGLTEAFF
cdr3_nt: TGTGCCAGCAGCGCCCTCTCAGGGTTAACTGAAGCTTTCTTT

j_call: TRBJ2-5
d_call: .
clone_size: .
v_call: TRBV7-2
cdr3_aa: CASSLVLSRGVRTQYF
cdr3_nt: TGTGCCAGCAGCTTAGTATTAAGCAGGGGGGTTCGGACCCAGTACTTC

j_call: TRBJ2-7
d_call: TRBD2
clone_size: .
v_call: TRBV18
cdr3_aa: CASSPGLANSYEQYF
cdr3_nt: TGTGCCAGCTCTCCTGGACTAGCCAACTCCTACGAGCAGTACTTC

j_call: TRBJ2-2
d_call: TRBD1
clone_size: .
v_call: TRBV6-1
cdr3_aa: CASRSGQGGSGELFF
cdr3_nt: TGTGCCAGCAGGTCGGGACAGGGTGGGTCCGGGGAGCTGTTTTTT

j_call: TRBJ2-5
d_call: TRBD1
clone_size: few
v_call: TRBV7-2
cdr3_aa: CASSLRDRQETQYF
cdr3_nt: TGTGCCAGCAGCTTACGGGACAGACAAGAGACCCAGTACTTC

j_call: TRBJ1-2
d_call: TRBD1
clone_size: .
v_call: TRBV19
cdr3_aa: CASMGTEIGF
cdr3_nt: TGTGCCAGTATGGGGACAGAAATTGGTTTC

j_call: TRBJ1-5
d_call: .
clone_size: .
v_call: TRBV10-3
cdr3_aa: CAISEMGGGAQPQHF
cdr3_nt: TGTGCCATCAGTGAAATGGGTGGAGGGGCTCAGCCCCAGCATTTT

j_call: TRBJ2-1
d_call: TRBD1
clone_size: .
v_call: TRBV30
cdr3_aa: CAWSLRDRVSGEQFF
cdr3_nt: TGTGCCTGGAGTCTTCGGGACAGGGTTTCTGGCGAGCAGTTCTTC

j_call: TRBJ1-6
d_call: TRBD1
clone_size: .
v_call: TRBV5-4
cdr3_aa: CASTDGQASPLHF
cdr3_nt: TGTGCCAGCACCGATGGACAGGCCTCCCCCCTCCACTTT

j_call: TRBJ2-2
d_call: TRBD2
clone_size: .
v_call: TRBV5-1
cdr3_aa: CASSLGSGVTGELFF
cdr3_nt: TGCGCCAGCAGCTTGGGCAGCGGGGTCACCGGGGAGCTGTTTTTT

j_call: TRBJ1-3
d_call: .
clone_size: .
v_call: TRBV2
cdr3_aa: CASLDMSGIYF
cdr3_nt: TGTGCCAGCCTTGACATGAGTGGCATATATTTT

j_call: TRBJ1-3
d_call: .
clone_size: .
v_call: TRBV27
cdr3_aa: CASRPGVVGNTIYF
cdr3_nt: TGTGCCAGCAGACCAGGGGTGGTTGGAAACACCATATATTTT

j_call: TRBJ2-5
d_call: TRBD2
clone_size: few
v_call: TRBV10-1
cdr3_aa: CASSESVQRGFGETQYF
cdr3_nt: TGCGCCAGCAGTGAGTCGGTACAGCGGGGGTTCGGGGAGACCCAGTACTTC